One sample yielded the 24 T cell receptor beta chains listed below, sequenced in a study of OX40 agonist ivuxolimab in advanced cancers. Sequencing was performed with immunoSEQ multiplex PCR; in TCRdb, only in-frame clones are kept and a portion is missing. The table records roughly 46,000 clones, 88% of them present only once. Sequences were derived from CD4+ or CD8+ T cells sorted from blood, sampled in a trial of the OX40 agonist ivuxolimab. These receptors all stem from an adult with an advanced solid tumor such as melanoma, head and neck, liver or kidney cancer.

The J gene is TRBJ1-5, the V gene TRBV6-6; possible D gene TRBD1, 6 bases. Germline V gene lookup returns CDR1 MNHNY and CDR2 SVGAGI (reference sequence). The V end lost 4 bases, the J end lost 7 bases, and 14 bases lay between the germline ends. The CDR3 runs to 14 residues. The CDR3 spells CASSWGAGDQPQHF. The DNA of the CDR3 is TGTGCCAGCAGTTGGGGGGCCGGAGACCAGCCCCAGCATTTT.

Notes on this clone: This sample includes further DNA sequences coding for the same CDR3. The chain employs TRBV9 and TRBJ2-7, with a possible D match to TRBD1 (6 bases). Germline values: CDR1 SGDLS, CDR2 YYNGEE. V lost 0 bases and J 1 base, leaving 8 bases between the germline ends. The CDR3 totals 14 residues. This chain's CDR3 is CASSVEDSSYEQYF. The CDR3 DNA follows: TGTGCCAGCAGCGTAGAGGACAGTTCCTACGAGCAGTACTTC.

The chain uses TRBV30 and TRBJ2-1; D perhaps matches TRBD1 (7 bases). CDR3 length: 13 residues. Germline V gene lookup returns CDR1 GTSNPN and CDR2 SVGIG (reference sequence). V shed 3 bases and J shed 10 bases, with 16 bases lying between them. The CDR3 spells CAWREGAGIEQFF. DNA for the CDR3: TGTGCCTGGAGAGAGGGGGCGGGAATCGAGCAGTTCTTC.

A single count supports this clone. The gene calls are TRBV14 and TRBJ2-5; D not resolved. The CDR3 covers 13 residues. Germline values: CDR1 SGHDN, CDR2 FVKESK. V was clipped by 2 bases and J by 1 base, with 5 bases between them. The CDR3 sequence is CASSQRVQETQYF. In nucleotides, the CDR3 is TGTGCCAGCAGCCAAAGAGTCCAAGAGACCCAGTACTTC.

The chain links TRBV6-1 to TRBJ1-2; unclear D gene. The V gene's germline CDR1 is MNHNS and CDR2 SASEGT. V gave up 2 bases and J gave up 2 bases, with 15 bases separating them. This CDR3 region has 16 residues. This CDR3 reads CASSESGGGLNYGYTF. The CDR3 DNA sequence: TGTGCCAGCAGTGAATCGGGCGGCGGATTAAACTATGGCTACACCTTC.

The genes are TRBV7-9 and TRBJ2-5; the D call may be TRBD1 or TRBD2 (5 bases each). The CDR3 spans 12 residues. V lost 6 bases and J 5 bases, leaving 10 bases between the germline ends. The germline V gene has CDR1 SEHNR and CDR2 FQNEAQ (reference sequence). The CDR3 DNA sequence: TGTGCCAGCAGGAGGGGTTCTGAGACCCAGTACTTC. Its protein is CASRRGSETQYF.

This clone was recorded once. V and J are TRBV7-8 and TRBJ2-7, with 8 bases fitting TRBD2. The V gene's germline CDR1 is SGHVS and CDR2 FQNEAQ. This CDR3 is 16 amino acids long. The junction had 10 bases not matched to a gene; V was cut back by 3 bases and J by 3 bases. The CDR3 nucleotides read TGTGCCAGCAGCTTTCGCACTAGCGGAACAGTCTACGAGCAGTACTTC. Its translation: CASSFRTSGTVYEQYF.

The chain uses TRBV19 and TRBJ2-5; D is perhaps TRBD2 (7 bases). The germline V and J ends were trimmed by 6 bases and 4 bases, with 21 bases remaining between them. From germline, CDR1 is LNHDA and CDR2 SQIVND (reference sequence). This CDR3 comprises 16 residues. The CDR3 sequence is CASSLGPAGAGETQYF. The CDR3, as DNA: TGTGCCAGTAGCCTAGGTCCGGCGGGGGCAGGAGAGACCCAGTACTTC. Using reference TRBV19 and TRBJ2-5 for the parts outside the CDR3, the full variable domain is DGGITQSPKYLFRKEGQNVTLSCEQNLNHDAMYWYRQDPGQGLRLIYYSQIVNDFQKGDIAEGYSVSREKKESFPLTVTSAQKNPTAFYLCASSLGPAGAGETQYFGPGTRLLVL.

The chain is built from TRBV19 and TRBJ1-2; 8 bases map to TRBD1. The V and J ends lost 5 bases and 3 bases, in that order; junction bases with no gene match: 20. Germline V gene data show CDR1 as LNHDA and CDR2 as SQIVND (reference sequence). This CDR3 contains 19 residues. This chain's CDR3 is CASSVGGQGRHIRDYGYTF. The CDR3 DNA is TGTGCCAGTAGTGTAGGAGGACAGGGCAGACACATAAGGGACTATGGCTACACCTTC.

V usage is TRBV27 and J usage is TRBJ2-7, with 8 bases matching TRBD2. Germline trimming cut 2 bases from V and 6 bases from J; bases unmatched to any gene: 6. Germline V gene data show CDR1 as MNHEY and CDR2 as SMNVEV (reference sequence). This CDR3 contains 14 residues. The CDR3 reads CASSLGLAGSEQYF. For the CDR3, the DNA is TGTGCCAGCAGTTTAGGTCTAGCGGGTTCCGAGCAGTACTTC.

This clone was detected only once. The J gene is TRBJ1-2, the V gene TRBV9, with 7 bases aligning to TRBD1. V lost 3 bases, J lost 4 bases, and 9 bases stayed unmatched. The germline gives CDR1 SGDLS, CDR2 YYNGEE. The CDR3 spans 15 residues. CDR3 sequence (DNA): TGTGCCAGCAGCGCCGGGACAGTCAAGGGCTATGGCTACACCTTC. Translated, it gives CASSAGTVKGYGYTF.

The chain carries TRBV11-1 and TRBJ2-1; D not resolved. Germline V gene sequence: CDR1 SGHAT, CDR2 FQDESV (reference sequence). V lost 5 bases, J lost 4 bases, and 6 bases lay in between. The CDR3 spans 12 residues. This CDR3 reads CASSPDYNEQFF. The CDR3 nucleotides are TGTGCCAGCAGCCCCGATTACAATGAGCAGTTCTTC.

The rearrangement joins TRBV5-1 to TRBJ1-2; D might be TRBD1 (5 bases). The germline V and J ends were trimmed by 4 bases and 0 bases, with 13 bases remaining between them. The germline gives CDR1 SGHRS, CDR2 YFSETQ. CDR3 length: 15 residues. Here the CDR3 DNA reads TGCGCCAGCAGCCTGGGGACGGCTACTAACTATGGCTACACCTTC. It codes for CASSLGTATNYGYTF.

V and J are TRBV10-3 and TRBJ2-2, with D possibly being TRBD1 or TRBD2 (5 bases each). The CDR3 sequence is 13 residues long. Germline CDR1 ENHRY, CDR2 SYGVKD. Trimming took off 3 bases at V and 6 bases at J, with 8 bases between the two ends. The CDR3 region has the DNA TGTGCCATCAGTGAACGGGGCTCCGGGGAGCTGTTTTTT. Encoded protein: CAISERGSGELFF.

The V gene is TRBV7-9, the J gene TRBJ1-1; perhaps TRBD1 as D (5 bases). This CDR3 has 16 residues. V lost 1 base and J 0 bases, leaving 12 bases between the germline ends. Germline V CDR1 and CDR2: SEHNR, FQNEAQ (reference sequence). The DNA for the CDR3 is TGTGCCAGCAGCTTAGGTGCAGGGCCGGTGAACACTGAAGCTTTCTTT. This codes for CASSLGAGPVNTEAFF.

The J gene is TRBJ2-7, the V gene TRBV14; 10 nucleotides align to TRBD1. The CDR3 runs to 14 residues. J was trimmed by 2 bases and V by 4 bases; bases with no gene match: 2. CDR1 is SGHDN, CDR2 FVKESK, per germline. In DNA, the CDR3 is TGTGCCAGCAGCCCCGGGACAGGGGCCTACGAGCAGTACTTC. Protein sequence: CASSPGTGAYEQYF. Complete variable domain (other parts from reference TRBV14 and TRBJ2-7): EAGVTQFPSHSVIEKGQTVTLRCDPISGHDNLYWYRRVMGKEIKFLLHFVKESKQDESGMPNNRFLAERTGGTYSTLKVQPAELEDSGVYFCASSPGTGAYEQYFGPGTRLTVT.

The chain employs TRBV6-6 and TRBJ1-1; D unresolved. With 4 bases removed from V and 4 bases from J, the gap between germline ends came to 16 bases. Germline V gene data show CDR1 as MNHNY and CDR2 as SVGAGI (reference sequence). The CDR3 is made up of 15 amino acids. CDR3 bases: TGTGCCAGCAGTTTGACCGGGTCAAGTAGCACTGAAGCTTTCTTT. It translates to CASSLTGSSSTEAFF.

This chain connects TRBV6-5 to TRBJ1-1; D perhaps matches TRBD1 (6 bases). This CDR3 is 16 amino acids long. Germline V gives CDR1 MNHEY, CDR2 SVGAGI. V lost 0 bases to trimming and J lost 1 base, with 12 bases between them. CDR3 DNA: TGTGCCAGCAGTTACTCCGGGGGGCATAGGAACACTGAAGCTTTCTTT. Amino acids: CASSYSGGHRNTEAFF.

J is TRBJ2-1 and V is TRBV6-6, with a tentative D call TRBD2 (6 bases). CDR1 and CDR2 (germline): MNHNY, SVGAGI (reference sequence). Trimming cost V 5 bases and J 9 bases, with 23 bases left between them. The CDR3 extends over 16 amino acids. CDR3 bases: TGTGCCAGCAGTCTCCCTGGTAGCGGTAGTAATGGTGAGCAGTTCTTC. It specifies CASSLPGSGSNGEQFF.

The chain is built from TRBV6-5 and TRBJ1-1; D is possibly TRBD1 (5 bases). The CDR3 loop spans 13 amino acids. Trimming took 2 bases from V and 6 from J, leaving 10 bases between them. Germline V lookup: CDR1 MNHEY, CDR2 SVGAGI. The CDR3 sequence: CASSYRGGSEAFF. The CDR3 DNA is TGTGCCAGCAGTTACAGGGGAGGTTCTGAAGCTTTCTTT.

This chain connects TRBV19 to TRBJ2-5, with D possibly TRBD1 on 5 matching bases. CDR3 length equals 14 residues. Germline V CDR1 and CDR2: LNHDA, SQIVND (reference sequence). The V end was cut by 4 bases, the J end by 1 base, with 10 bases between. The CDR3 region is CASSKDTLQETQYF. CDR3 sequence (DNA): TGTGCCAGTAGTAAGGACACCCTCCAAGAGACCCAGTACTTC.

This clone was picked up one time. The chain recombines TRBV5-1 with TRBJ2-7; 7 nucleotides align to TRBD1. V was pared by 6 bases and J by 4 bases, with 10 bases of the junction left unmatched. The germline V gene has CDR1 SGHRS and CDR2 YFSETQ. The CDR3 length is 14 residues. In nucleotides, the CDR3 is TGCGCCAGCACCGTGGGACAGCTGAATTACGAGCAGTACTTC. It encodes CASTVGQLNYEQYF.

V gene TRBV5-1 combines with J gene TRBJ1-1, with no clear D. Looked up from germline, CDR1 is SGHRS and CDR2 is YFSETQ. CDR3 length equals 12 residues. Trimming took off 5 bases at V and 1 base at J, with 6 bases between the two ends. CDR3 nucleotide sequence: TGCGCCAGCAGAGAACCGAACACTGAAGCTTTCTTT. It is translated as CASREPNTEAFF.

This clone was found once. V usage is TRBV19 and J usage is TRBJ1-2, with no clear D. V dropped 6 bases and J dropped 0 bases, with 17 bases sitting between them. CDR1 and CDR2 from the germline V gene are LNHDA and SQIVND (reference sequence). The CDR3 totals 16 residues. CDR3 sequence reads: CASSLDRGFPNYGYTF. In DNA, the CDR3 is TGTGCCAGTAGCCTAGATAGAGGGTTTCCTAACTATGGCTACACCTTC.